This T cell receptor beta chain came from a study of Graves' ophthalmopathy and Graves' hyperthyroidism. Aged 18 to 65, hyperthyroidism patients had new diagnoses of under 2 months' duration. None of the included patients had other autoimmune diseases, uncontrolled infections, pregnancy or lactation, as these led to exclusion. The CDR3 extends over 14 amino acids. Germline lookup yields CDR1 MNHNS and CDR2 SASEGT. V was pared by 7 bases and J by 6 bases, with 6 bases of the junction left unmatched. RNA transcripts yielded amplified TCR beta CDR3 regions. After a first-round RT-PCR with HTBI primers, a second-round multiplex PCR was run. TCRdb used MiXCR to reprocess the multiplex PCR reads, holding one entry per CDR3 protein. The table includes 680,000 or so distinct CDR3 sequences, 22% detected once.

Sample: peripheral blood. The receptor was derived from a woman aged 18-29 years with stable Graves' hyperthyroidism. Some clones in this sample may be carry-over from other donors' samples. The chain is built from TRBV6-1 and TRBJ1-5; the match to TRBD1 covers 10 bases. CDR3 coding DNA: TGTGCCAGCATGGGACAGGGGAACAGTCAGCCCCAGCATTTT. Its translation is CASMGQGNSQPQHF.